What follows is one TCR beta chain and its context. What it binds is unknown. TCRdb recomputed calls from the reads with MiXCR, one row per CDR3 protein. In the table there are fewer than 850,000 distinct CDR3 sequences, approximately 32% of which are singletons. This record comes from a study of T cell repertoires in cytomegalovirus infection. This CDR3 has 14 amino acids. V dropped 3 bases and J dropped 2; count of bases not matched to a gene: 3. CDR1 LGHDT and CDR2 YNNKEL come from the germline V gene (reference sequence). This sequence originates from a human donor in good health (CMV status not recorded). Some clones in this sample may be carry-over from other donors' samples. The material was cultured CD8+ T cells from PBMCs, obtained from culture after CMV antigen stimulation. The J gene is TRBJ2-7, the V gene TRBV3-1, with 8 nucleotides matching TRBD2. CDR3 coding DNA: TGTGCCAGCAGCCACGGGAGGGGGGCCTACGAGCAGTACTTC. This gives the protein CASSHGRGAYEQYF.